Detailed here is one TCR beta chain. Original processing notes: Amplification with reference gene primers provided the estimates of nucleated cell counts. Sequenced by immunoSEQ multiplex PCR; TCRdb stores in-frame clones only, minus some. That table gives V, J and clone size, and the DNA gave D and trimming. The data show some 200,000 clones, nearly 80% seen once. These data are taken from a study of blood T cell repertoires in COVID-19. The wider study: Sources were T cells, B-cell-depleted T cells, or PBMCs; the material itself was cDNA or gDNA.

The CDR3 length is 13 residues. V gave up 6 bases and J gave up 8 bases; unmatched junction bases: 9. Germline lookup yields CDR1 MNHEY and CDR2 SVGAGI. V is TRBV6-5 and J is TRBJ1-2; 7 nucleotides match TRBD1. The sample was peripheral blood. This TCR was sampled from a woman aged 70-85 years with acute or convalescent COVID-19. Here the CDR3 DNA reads TGTGCCAGCAGGACGACAGGGTTTGGGGGCTACACCTTC. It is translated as CASRTTGFGGYTF.